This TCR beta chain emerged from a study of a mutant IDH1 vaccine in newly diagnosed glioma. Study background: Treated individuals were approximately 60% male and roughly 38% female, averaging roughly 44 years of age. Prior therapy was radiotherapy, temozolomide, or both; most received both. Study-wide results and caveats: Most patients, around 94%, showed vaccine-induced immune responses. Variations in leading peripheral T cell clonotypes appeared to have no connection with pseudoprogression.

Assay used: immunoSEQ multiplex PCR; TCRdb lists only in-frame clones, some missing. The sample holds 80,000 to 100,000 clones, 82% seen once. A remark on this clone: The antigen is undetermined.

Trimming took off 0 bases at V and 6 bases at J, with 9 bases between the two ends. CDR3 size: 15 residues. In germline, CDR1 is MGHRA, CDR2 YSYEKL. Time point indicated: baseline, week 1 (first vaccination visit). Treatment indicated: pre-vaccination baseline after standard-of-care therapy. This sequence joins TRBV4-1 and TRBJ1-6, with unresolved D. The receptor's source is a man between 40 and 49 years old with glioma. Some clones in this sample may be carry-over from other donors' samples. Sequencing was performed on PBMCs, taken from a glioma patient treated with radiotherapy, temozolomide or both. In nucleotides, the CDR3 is TGCGCCAGCAGCCAAGATGGGATGCCTAATTCACCCCTCCACTTT. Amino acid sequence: CASSQDGMPNSPLHF.